These T cell receptor beta chains were read from a single sample in a study of identical twins. MiXCR, run by TCRdb on the 5' RACE reads, gives a single entry per CDR3 protein. The sample yields some 1,600,000 distinct CDR3 sequences, about 32% seen once. Input material: cord blood. All receptors derive from a newborn girl in good health. Each CDR3 is given with its conserved first and last residue. Fields, in order: clone size, V gene, D gene, J gene, CDR3 protein, CDR3 DNA. D genes are given only for firm matches. Part of the rows lack a size; the others show once, few, many or a class for expanded clones.

.	TRBV27	TRBD2	TRBJ2-2	CASSSSSGVGELFF	TGTGCCAGCAGTTCCTCTAGCGGTGTGGGGGAGCTGTTTTTT
few	TRBV11-2	.	TRBJ2-7	CASTTLPFSYEQYF	TGTGCCAGCACCACCTTACCTTTCTCCTACGAGCAGTACTTC
many	TRBV12-3/TRBV12-4	.	TRBJ2-5	CASSLVGLHFLTETQYF	TGTGCCAGCAGTTTAGTGGGACTTCATTTTTTAACGGAGACCCAGTACTTC
.	TRBV29-1	TRBD1	TRBJ1-2	CSVDRGYGHTF	TGCAGCGTCGACAGGGGCTATGGCCACACCTTC
few	TRBV12-3/TRBV12-4	.	TRBJ1-2	CASSFIGGRDYGYTF	TGTGCCAGCAGTTTTATCGGGGGGCGAGACTATGGCTACACCTTC
many	TRBV4-2	.	TRBJ2-3	CASRNRNTQYF	TGTGCCAGCAGGAATCGGAATACGCAGTATTTT
.	TRBV2	.	TRBJ1-2	CASVQDGYTF	TGTGCCAGCGTCCAGGATGGCTACACCTTC
.	TRBV5-1	TRBD2	TRBJ2-1	CASSLGSGLAYNEQFF	TGCGCCAGCAGCTTGGGGTCGGGACTAGCCTACAATGAGCAGTTCTTC
few	TRBV20-1	TRBD2	TRBJ2-1	CKGLANNEQFF	TGCAAGGGACTAGCCAACAATGAGCAGTTCTTC
few	TRBV7-2	.	TRBJ1-1	CASSLASALTEAFF	TGTGCCAGCAGCTTAGCGAGCGCCCTCACTGAAGCTTTCTTT
.	TRBV19	TRBD2	TRBJ2-1	CASRQLAGVGNEQFF	TGTGCCAGTAGACAACTAGCGGGGGTAGGCAATGAGCAGTTCTTC
once	TRBV12-3/TRBV12-4	TRBD2	TRBJ2-1	CASSPAGGPGELFF	TGTGCCAGCAGCCCAGCGGGGGGACCCGGGGAGCTGTTCTTC
.	TRBV20-1	.	TRBJ1-5	CSAGDTGRSNQPQHF	TGCAGTGCTGGAGATACCGGAAGAAGCAATCAGCCCCAGCATTTT
few	TRBV25-1	.	TRBJ1-4	CASRQTGINEKLFF	TGTGCCAGCAGACAGACAGGCATAAATGAAAAACTGTTTTTT
few	TRBV7-9	TRBD2	TRBJ2-1	CASSRASGKLYNEQFF	TGTGCCAGCAGCCGCGCTAGCGGGAAGTTGTACAATGAGCAGTTCTTC
.	TRBV6-6	.	TRBJ1-5	CASRDGQLLSNQPQHF	TGTGCCAGCAGGGACGGGCAGCTCTTGAGCAATCAGCCCCAGCATTTT
few	TRBV28	.	TRBJ2-7	CASALGTYEQYF	TGTGCCAGCGCCCTCGGGACCTACGAGCAGTACTTC
many	TRBV20-1	.	TRBJ2-1	CSAPVVVGTFYNEQFF	TGCAGTGCCCCCGTCGTAGTAGGGACATTCTACAATGAGCAGTTCTTC
.	TRBV29-1	TRBD1	TRBJ1-6	CSVALTGGSPLHF	TGCAGCGTTGCCCTGACAGGGGGCTCACCCCTCCACTTT
.	TRBV19	.	TRBJ2-5	CASSTVTQETQYF	TGTGCCAGTAGTACCGTAACTCAAGAGACCCAGTACTTC
many	TRBV14	TRBD1	TRBJ2-4	CASSQASGTAQNIQYF	TGTGCCAGCAGCCAAGCGTCCGGGACAGCCCAAAACATTCAGTACTTC
many	TRBV5-1	.	TRBJ2-3	CASSRDFTNGDTQYF	TGCGCCAGCAGCCGGGACTTCACTAACGGAGATACGCAGTATTTT
few	TRBV29-1	TRBD2	TRBJ2-3	CSVPGGASAKQYF	TGCAGCGTCCCGGGGGGTGCTAGCGCCAAGCAGTATTTT
few	TRBV5-1	.	TRBJ2-3	CASSRRQLGDTQYF	TGCGCCAGCAGTCGTAGACAGTTAGGGGATACGCAGTATTTT
.	TRBV10-3	TRBD1	TRBJ1-2	CAISDLFRDRGKDYGYTF	TGTGCCATCAGTGACTTGTTCCGGGACAGGGGGAAGGACTATGGCTACACCTTC
.	TRBV5-1	TRBD2	TRBJ2-7	CASSIGLAGVSEQYF	TGCGCCAGCAGCATTGGACTAGCGGGGGTCAGCGAGCAGTACTTC
few	TRBV12-5	.	TRBJ2-7	CASGLVYHRDEQYF	TGTGCTAGTGGTTTGGTATACCATCGGGACGAGCAGTACTTC
.	TRBV4-1	.	TRBJ2-1	CASSQVRLSGPYNEQFF	TGCGCCAGCAGCCAAGTGAGACTCAGCGGGCCTTACAATGAGCAGTTCTTC
few	TRBV6-2/TRBV6-3	.	TRBJ2-7	CASSPGYERYF	TGTGCCAGCAGTCCCGGGTACGAGCGGTACTTC
few	TRBV2	TRBD2	TRBJ2-7	CASREAGYTYEQYF	TGTGCCAGCAGAGAAGCGGGGTATACCTACGAGCAGTACTTC
few	TRBV5-6	TRBD1	TRBJ2-5	CASSTPGQGLFREQYF	TGTGCCAGCAGCACCCCCGGACAGGGGCTTTTTAGGGAGCAGTACTTC
few	TRBV11-2	TRBD1	TRBJ2-1	CASSFGQGRNEQFF	TGTGCCAGCAGCTTCGGACAGGGGAGGAATGAGCAGTTCTTC
.	TRBV20-1	TRBD1	TRBJ2-1	CSSPGQGAWYNEQFF	TGCAGTTCCCCCGGACAGGGGGCATGGTACAATGAGCAGTTCTTC
.	TRBV4-1	TRBD2	TRBJ2-1	CASSQGLSGRVRNEQFF	TGCGCCAGCAGCCAAGGCCTTAGCGGGAGGGTCCGCAATGAGCAGTTCTTC
few	TRBV20-1	.	TRBJ2-1	CSARDFGGSYNEQFF	TGCAGTGCTAGAGATTTCGGGGGCTCCTACAATGAGCAGTTCTTC
.	TRBV28	TRBD1	TRBJ2-7	CASSFGDRGGEQYF	TGTGCCAGCAGTTTTGGGGACAGGGGGGGCGAGCAGTACTTC
.	TRBV7-2	.	TRBJ1-1	CASSFTGYNTEAFF	TGTGCCAGCAGCTTTACGGGGTATAACACTGAAGCTTTCTTT
.	TRBV10-3	.	TRBJ1-2	CAIGPSGDGYGYTF	TGTGCCATCGGCCCTTCGGGGGATGGCTATGGCTACACCTTC
.	TRBV5-1	.	TRBJ1-2	CASTRTGTYGYTF	TGCGCCAGCACCCGAACAGGGACCTATGGCTACACCTTC
.	TRBV12-3/TRBV12-4	TRBD1	TRBJ1-1	CASSFDRTGNTEAFF	TGTGCCAGCAGTTTCGATAGGACAGGGAATACTGAAGCTTTCTTT
.	TRBV2	.	TRBJ1-6	CASSENGLLDSPLHF	TGTGCCAGCAGTGAAAACGGGTTGCTTGATTCACCCCTCCACTTT